What follows are 6 T cell receptor beta chains derived from one specimen sequenced in a study of T cell responses to AZD1222 COVID-19 vaccine (dated by TCRdb to about 2021). The sample's time point label is to be understood as: baseline before first vaccination. Receptors were amplified or captured by the immunoSEQ multiplex PCR assay. Sourced from immuneACCESS, this table was stored by TCRdb with only in-frame sequences that have V and J called. A share of the clones is absent; for the studies checked, an unresolved V gene accounts for under half, and the remainder has no known explanation. The sample includes some 150,000 clones, with 89% observed a single time. Under 3.5% of the sample belongs to the ten largest clones. The sequences come from peripheral blood, collected on day 0 of AZD1222 vaccination. These receptors all come from an adult in good health.

This sequence joins TRBV3-1 (or the pseudogene TRBV3-2) and TRBJ1-2; D is perhaps TRBD1 (5 bases). The CDR3 is made up of 14 amino acids. Germline lookup yields CDR1 LGHDT and CDR2 YNNKEL (reference sequence). V lost 3 bases to trimming and J lost 11 bases, with 19 bases between them. CDR3 coding DNA: TGTGCCAGCAGCCACCGGGCCTTCGGGGGTCGGTACACCTTC. Translation gives CASSHRAFGGRYTF.

The chain links TRBV7-3 to TRBJ1-6; possible D gene TRBD1, 5 bases. The V gene lost 5 bases and the J gene lost 6 bases, with 14 bases spanning the gap. The germline CDR1 and CDR2 sequences are SGHTA and FQGTGA. The CDR3 is made up of 15 amino acids. The CDR3 protein is CASSLEGQRNSPLHF. The CDR3 DNA reads as TGTGCCAGCAGCCTCGAGGGGCAGCGTAATTCACCCCTCCACTTT. The complete variable domain, with remaining parts taken from reference TRBV7-3 and TRBJ1-6, reads GAGVSQTPSNKVTEKGKYVELRCDPISGHTALYWYRQSLGQGPEFLIYFQGTGAADDSGLPNDRFFAVRPEGSVSTLKIQRTERGDSAVYLCASSLEGQRNSPLHFGNGTRLTVT.

This clone was observed a handful of times. The gene calls are TRBV14 and TRBJ2-1; 9 positions match TRBD1. CDR3 length equals 17 residues. Germline trimming cut 0 bases from V and 5 bases from J; bases unmatched to any gene: 8. CDR1 SGHDN and CDR2 FVKESK come from the germline V gene. CDR3 amino acids: CASSQDRRTGANNEQFF. CDR3 sequence (DNA): TGTGCCAGCAGCCAAGATCGCCGGACAGGGGCAAACAATGAGCAGTTCTTC.

The rearrangement joins TRBV21-1 to TRBJ2-5; TRBD1 was called by the table and not checked on the DNA. TRBV21-1 is a recognized pseudogene. The length of the CDR3 is 14 residues. CDR3 sequence: CASTPGTVQETQYF. The CDR3 bases are TGTGCCAGCACCCCTGGGACAGTTCAAGAGACCCAGTACTTC.

The V and J genes are TRBV19 and TRBJ2-2; either TRBD1 or TRBD2 may supply D (7 bases each). Trimming shortened V by 5 bases and J by 6 bases, and 13 bases separated the two germline ends. CDR1 is LNHDA and CDR2 is SQIVND in the germline V gene (reference sequence). The CDR3 consists of 14 residues. CDR3 sequence (DNA): TGTGCCAGTAGTGACAGGGCGGGGGCCGGGGAGCTGTTTTTT. It yields the protein CASSDRAGAGELFF.

This clone was seen many times. The V call is TRBV7-9, the J call TRBJ1-6, with D possibly matching TRBD1 (5 bases). The germline V gene has CDR1 SEHNR and CDR2 FQNEAQ (reference sequence). The germline V and J ends were trimmed by 3 bases and 7 bases, with 13 bases remaining between them. CDR3 size: 15 residues. CDR3: CASSFKWDGNSPLHF. The CDR3 DNA is TGTGCCAGCAGCTTCAAATGGGACGGAAATTCACCCCTCCACTTT.